A single T cell receptor (beta chain) is shown here with its context. Its specificity is not known. This CDR3 contains 15 residues. Germline-derived CDR1 and CDR2 are LGHNA and YSLEER. The data derive from a study of CXCR3-negative and CXCR3-positive naive CD8 T cells. Study observations and caveats: CXCR3 expression partially decreased after cryopreservation; most assays used fresh PBMCs. More hydrophobic TRB CDR3s occurred in CXCR3-positive than in CXCR3-negative naive cells.

Naive CD8+ T lymphocytes were specified as CD45RO-CCR7+CD27+CD95-. The authors prepared UMI-labeled TRB cDNA libraries by 5' RACE. TCRdb re-called the 5' RACE reads; every CDR3 protein appears as one record, without DNA. The table lists about 130,000 distinct CDR3 sequences. The sequence came from a human donor in good health. Some clones in this sample may be carry-over from other donors' samples. Sequenced sample: naive CXCR3+ CD8+ T cells from blood. Specified subset: CD45RO-CCR7+CD27+CD95- naive CD8+ T cells expressing CXCR3 (TNR3+). The chain links TRBV4-3 to TRBJ1-1. The CDR3 here is CASSQDGDLRTEAFF.